This T cell receptor beta chain was identified in a study of PD-1 blockade in classical Hodgkin lymphoma. This clone was found a few times. No antigen is known for it. Study-level findings and limits: Compared with baseline, CD4+ but not CD8+ TCR diversity had risen significantly by C4D1.

Sample time point: cycle 4 day 1 (C4D1), after 5 to 7 weeks of nivolumab. Following autologous stem cell transplantation, relapse occurred in every patient, and exposure to brentuximab vedotin varied. Trimming removed 2 bases from V and 0 bases from J, with 6 bases in between. Germline assignment: CDR1 SGHNT and CDR2 YYREEE (reference sequence). This CDR3 region has 14 residues. Only in-frame clones appear in the TCRdb table, and some are missing; sequencing was by immunoSEQ multiplex PCR. The repertoire holds over 20,000 clones, with 60% to 80% as singletons. The gene calls are TRBV5-4 and TRBJ1-3, with no clear D. This specimen was peripheral blood mononuclear cells (PBMCs), taken before the fourth cycle of nivolumab. The TCR comes from a human donor with classical Hodgkin lymphoma. In DNA, the CDR3 is TGTGCCAGCAGCTTAGGCCACTCTGGAAACACCATATATTTT. This sequence encodes CASSLGHSGNTIYF.